The source of this T cell receptor beta chain is a study of T cells in narcolepsy. On this clone: Antigen specificity is unknown.

Whole-study results and caveats: Healthy controls reportedly lacked the autoreactive clonotypes serially found in patients' blood.

Clones were sequenced by immunoSEQ multiplex PCR, and TCRdb holds only the in-frame ones, with some missing. The sample contains tens of thousands of clones, more than 70% of which appear only once. This CDR3 has 16 residues. Per germline, CDR1 SQVTM and CDR2 ANQGSEA. V shed 4 bases, J shed 5 bases, and the junction held 12 bases outside the gene matches. V gene TRBV29-1 combines with J gene TRBJ2-5; TRBD2 agrees at 11 bases. This receptor was identified in a human donor with narcolepsy. Material for sequencing was CD45RA- memory CD4+ T cells from PBMCs. The CDR3 bases are TGCAGCGTTGTAATAACTAGCGGGAGTGTAGGGGAGACCCAGTACTTC. This sequence encodes CSVVITSGSVGETQYF.